Listed here are 2 T cell receptor beta chains from one sample, sequenced in a study of CDR3 diversity in severe acne. TCRdb re-called the PCR reads with MiXCR, one entry per CDR3 protein. The sample has approximately 79,000 distinct CDR3 sequences, over 45% seen once. Sequenced input: blood. The source is a male donor in good health, serving as a control.

The chain is built from TRBV7-9 and TRBJ2-7; 10 nucleotides line up with TRBD2. The CDR3 runs to 17 residues. Germline V gene lookup returns CDR1 SEHNR and CDR2 FQNEAQ (reference sequence). V was clipped by 6 bases and J by 2 bases; unmatched bases: 13. This CDR3 is CASSRVASSGGAYEQYF. The CDR3 region has the DNA TGTGCCAGCAGTCGGGTGGCCTCTAGCGGGGGAGCCTACGAGCAGTACTTC.

J is TRBJ1-1 and V is TRBV5-1; D is uncertain. Between the trimmed V and J ends, which lost 1 base and 3 bases, there was a span of 10 bases. This CDR3 is 14 amino acids long. CDR1 and CDR2 (germline): SGHRS, YFSETQ. As DNA, the CDR3 is TGCGCCAGCAGCTTGAGGACGGACTACACTGAAGCTTTCTTT. It encodes CASSLRTDYTEAFF.